Sequencing of this T cell receptor (beta chain) was carried out in a study of CD8+ T cells in alopecia areata. The study, taken as a whole, reports: Lesional scalp displayed greater clonality than normal scalp, most notably in alopecia totalis/universalis.

About this clone itself: The antigen remains undetermined.

The CDR3 has 14 residues. The V gene's germline CDR1 is LNHNV and CDR2 YYDKDF (reference sequence). Between the trimmed V and J ends, which lost 1 base and 9 bases, there was a span of 10 bases. RNA, once extracted, was reverse transcribed into cDNA for use as the sequencing template. Sequenced by immunoSEQ multiplex PCR; TCRdb stores in-frame clones only, minus some. The sample shows approximately 180,000 clones, 58% of them seen only once. The sample's treatment: oral pan-JAK inhibitor, 5-10 mg twice daily. The rearrangement uses TRBV15 and TRBJ1-6, with D uncertain. The source was CD4+ T cells sorted from blood, collected at approximately week 60, from a patient treated with tofacitinib. The sequence came from a human donor with alopecia areata. In DNA form, the CDR3 reads TGTGCCACCAGCAGAGCGTACGAAAGTTCACCCCTCCACTTT. It specifies CATSRAYESSPLHF.